This TCR beta chain was profiled in a study of blood T cell repertoires in COVID-19. The overall study: Italy, Spain and the United States were the sources of the convalescent and acute COVID-19 samples. Sample material is recorded as cDNA or gDNA derived from T cells, B-cell-depleted T cells, or PBMCs.

Germline V gene lookup returns CDR1 KGHSH and CDR2 LQKENI. The CDR3 has 16 amino acids. The trim removed 2 bases at V and 2 bases at J, leaving 6 bases unmatched. Original handling: Reference gene primer amplification gave estimated nucleated cell counts. Using immunoSEQ multiplex PCR, the repertoire was profiled, and TCRdb retains in-frame clones only, with some absent. V, J and clone size reflect that table, while D and trimming were determined from the DNA. The sample lists more than 85,000 clones; 72% were seen once. The sequenced material came from peripheral blood. The source of this sequence is a woman aged 55 to 70 with acute or convalescent COVID-19. The gene calls are TRBV18 and TRBJ1-2, with 9 bases that match TRBD1. The CDR3 coding sequence is TGTGCCAGCTCACCAGGACAGGGGTCGAGAAACTATGGCTACACCTTC. Amino acid sequence: CASSPGQGSRNYGYTF.